These 5 T cell receptor beta chains were all obtained from the same sample, sequenced in a study of beta chain features in type 1 diabetes. Study-level results: Shortening that was moderate but significant affected the TCRB CDR3s of Type 1 diabetes patients in all four CD4+ subsets.

No antigen is known for these receptors. Expressed TCRB transcripts were sequenced because the entire RNA isolate underwent reverse transcription. Sequencing was performed with immunoSEQ multiplex PCR; in TCRdb, only in-frame clones are kept and a portion is missing. This sample has 50,000 or so clones, with less than 55% found just once. Sequenced sample: Tregs from blood. Every receptor here comes from a man younger than 45 with type 1 diabetes.

CDR3 loop: CASRKLATNEKLFF. For the CDR3, the DNA is TGTGCCAGCAGGAAGTTAGCAACTAATGAAAAACTGTTTTTT. The chain is built from TRBV6-6 and TRBJ1-4; D is uncertain. This CDR3 has 14 residues. V was cut by 6 bases and J by 0 bases, with 8 bases left in between. Per the germline V gene, CDR1 is MNHNY and CDR2 is SVGAGI (reference sequence).

The CDR3 protein is CASSLGTGKYGYTF. The CDR3 nucleotides are TGTGCCAGCAGTTTGGGGACAGGGAAGTATGGCTACACCTTC. The chain recombines TRBV27 with TRBJ1-2; 9 bases align to TRBD1. V trimming: 3 bases; J trimming: 5 bases; junction bases outside the gene matches: 4. Germline V gene lookup returns CDR1 MNHEY and CDR2 SMNVEV (reference sequence). This CDR3 is built from 14 residues.

CDR3 DNA sequence: TGTGCCAGCAGCGCGCAGGATAACTATGGCTACACCTTC. Translated: CASSAQDNYGYTF. The chain recombines TRBV7-3 with TRBJ1-2; D is ambiguous. The V gene's germline CDR1 is SGHTA and CDR2 FQGTGA. Trimming stripped 5 bases from V and 1 base from J, with 8 bases between. The CDR3 totals 13 residues.

This chain links TRBV15 with TRBJ2-5; 7 positions match TRBD2. Trimming at V came to 5 bases and at J to 3 bases, leaving 6 bases not matched to a gene. The CDR3 loop spans 14 amino acids. The germline V gene encodes CDR1 LNHNV and CDR2 YYDKDF (reference sequence). CDR3 in DNA: TGTGCCACCAGCGGGAGGGTTGAGAAAGAGACCCAGTACTTC. Residues: CATSGRVEKETQYF.

The genes are TRBV6-1 and TRBJ2-7; 15 nucleotides agree with TRBD2. Germline CDR1 and CDR2: MNHNS and SASEGT. The CDR3 has 15 residues. V trimming: 4 bases; J trimming: 4 bases; junction bases outside the gene matches: 2. The CDR3 is CASSGGTSGRYEQYF. The CDR3 DNA reads as TGTGCCAGCAGTGGGGGGACTAGCGGGAGGTACGAGCAGTACTTC.